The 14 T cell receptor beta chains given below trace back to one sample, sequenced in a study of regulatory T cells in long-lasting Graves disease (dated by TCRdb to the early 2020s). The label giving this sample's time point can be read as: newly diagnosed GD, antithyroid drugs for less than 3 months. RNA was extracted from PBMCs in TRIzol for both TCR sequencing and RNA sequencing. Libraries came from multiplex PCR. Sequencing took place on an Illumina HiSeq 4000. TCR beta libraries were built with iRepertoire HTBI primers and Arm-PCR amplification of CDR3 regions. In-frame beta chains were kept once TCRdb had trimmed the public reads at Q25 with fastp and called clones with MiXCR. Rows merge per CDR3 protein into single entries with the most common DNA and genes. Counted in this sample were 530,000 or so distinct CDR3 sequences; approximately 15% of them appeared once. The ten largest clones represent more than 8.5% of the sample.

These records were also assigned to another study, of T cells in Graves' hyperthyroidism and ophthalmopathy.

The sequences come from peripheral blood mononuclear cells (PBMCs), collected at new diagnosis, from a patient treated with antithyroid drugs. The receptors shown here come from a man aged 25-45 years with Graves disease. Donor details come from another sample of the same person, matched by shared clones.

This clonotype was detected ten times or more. Written as DNA, the CDR3 is TGTGCCTGGAGGGACGGTGGGGACATTCAGTACTTC. Amino acids: CAWRDGGDIQYF. The chain links TRBV30 to TRBJ2-4; unclear D gene. V was cut by 3 bases and J by 8 bases, with 11 bases left in between. Germline CDR1 and CDR2: GTSNPN and SVGIG (reference sequence). This CDR3 is 12 amino acids long.

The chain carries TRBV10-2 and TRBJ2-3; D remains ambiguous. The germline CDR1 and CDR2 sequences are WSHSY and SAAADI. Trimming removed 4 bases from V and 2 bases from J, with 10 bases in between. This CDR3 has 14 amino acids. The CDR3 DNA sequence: TGCGCCAGCAGTGCTGTTCTAATCACAGATACGCAGTATTTT. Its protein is CASSAVLITDTQYF.

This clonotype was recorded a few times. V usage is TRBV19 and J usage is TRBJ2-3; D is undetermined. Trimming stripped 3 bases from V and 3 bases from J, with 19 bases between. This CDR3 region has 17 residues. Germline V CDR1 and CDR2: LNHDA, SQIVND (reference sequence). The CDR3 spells CASSIPTGSPGTDTQYF. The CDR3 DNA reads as TGTGCCAGTAGTATCCCTACGGGCTCCCCCGGAACAGATACGCAGTATTTT.

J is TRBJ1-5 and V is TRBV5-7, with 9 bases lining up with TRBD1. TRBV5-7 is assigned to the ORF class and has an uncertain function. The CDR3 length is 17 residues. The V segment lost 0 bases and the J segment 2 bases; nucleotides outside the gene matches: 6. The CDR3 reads CASSLGGQGFGNQPQHF. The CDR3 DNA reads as TGTGCCAGCAGCTTGGGGGGACAGGGTTTCGGCAATCAGCCCCAGCATTTT.

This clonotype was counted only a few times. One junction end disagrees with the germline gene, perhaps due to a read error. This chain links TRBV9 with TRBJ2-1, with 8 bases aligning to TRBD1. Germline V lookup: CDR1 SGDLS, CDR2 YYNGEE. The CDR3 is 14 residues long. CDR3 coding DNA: TGTGCCAGCAGCGCCGGACAGGGAAGGAATGAGCAGCTCTTC. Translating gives CASSAGQGRNEQLF.

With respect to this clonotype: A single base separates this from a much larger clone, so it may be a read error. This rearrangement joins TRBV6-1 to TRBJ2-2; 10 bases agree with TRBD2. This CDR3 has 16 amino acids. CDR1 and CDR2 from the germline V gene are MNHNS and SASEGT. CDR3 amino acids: CAGSGGTSENTGELFF. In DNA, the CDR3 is TGTGCCGGCAGTGGGGGGACTAGCGAGAACACCGGGGAGCTGTTTTTT.

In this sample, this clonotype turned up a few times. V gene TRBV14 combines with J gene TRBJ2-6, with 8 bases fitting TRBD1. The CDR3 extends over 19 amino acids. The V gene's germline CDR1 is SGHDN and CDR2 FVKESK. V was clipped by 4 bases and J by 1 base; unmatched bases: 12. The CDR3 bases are TGTGCCAGCAGCCGCTCTTCCCTGGACAGGGCATCTGGGGCCAACGTCCTGACTTTC. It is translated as CASSRSSLDRASGANVLTF.

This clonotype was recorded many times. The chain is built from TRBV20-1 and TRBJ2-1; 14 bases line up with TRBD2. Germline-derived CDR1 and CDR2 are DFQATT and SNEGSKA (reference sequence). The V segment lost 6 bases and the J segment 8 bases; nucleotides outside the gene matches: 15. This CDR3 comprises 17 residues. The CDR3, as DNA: TGCAGTGCCAGCCCGGGACTAGCGGGAGTGGGGGGGGATGAGCAGTTCTTC. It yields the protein CSASPGLAGVGGDEQFF.

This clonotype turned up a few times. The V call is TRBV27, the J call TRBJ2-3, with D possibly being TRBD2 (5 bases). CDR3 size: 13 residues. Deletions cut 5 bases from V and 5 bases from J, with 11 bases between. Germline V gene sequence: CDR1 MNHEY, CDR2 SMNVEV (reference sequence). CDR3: CASSPREGDTQYF. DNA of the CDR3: TGTGCCAGCAGTCCCCGGGAAGGAGATACGCAGTATTTT.

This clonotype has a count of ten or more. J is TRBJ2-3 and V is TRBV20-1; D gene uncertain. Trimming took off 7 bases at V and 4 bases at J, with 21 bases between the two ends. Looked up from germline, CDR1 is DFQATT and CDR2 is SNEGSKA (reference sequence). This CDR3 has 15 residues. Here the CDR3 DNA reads TGCAGTGTCGCTGATAGAGTTTACCAGGCAGATACGCAGTATTTT. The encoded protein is CSVADRVYQADTQYF.

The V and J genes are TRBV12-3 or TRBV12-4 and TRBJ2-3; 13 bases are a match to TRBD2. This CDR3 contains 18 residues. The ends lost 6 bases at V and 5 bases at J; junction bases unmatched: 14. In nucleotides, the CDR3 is TGTGCCAGCAGCGTTCCTCCGGGACTAGCGGGATCCGGAGATACGCAGTATTTT. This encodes CASSVPPGLAGSGDTQYF.

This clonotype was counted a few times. DNA for the CDR3: TGTGCCAGTAAACTAGCGGGGAACAACAATGAGCAGTTCTTC. Translating it yields CASKLAGNNNEQFF. V usage is TRBV19 and J usage is TRBJ2-1; 10 bases map to TRBD2. Unmatched junction bases numbered 5, after V lost 7 bases and J lost 5 bases. CDR1 is LNHDA, CDR2 SQIVND, per germline (reference sequence). This CDR3 spans 14 amino acids.

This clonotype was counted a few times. DNA of the CDR3: TGTGCCTGGAGCAGGGGAGGGACAACTAATGAAAAACTGTTTTTT. It encodes CAWSRGGTTNEKLFF. The chain recombines TRBV30 with TRBJ1-4; D perhaps matches TRBD1 (6 bases). The germline V gene encodes CDR1 GTSNPN and CDR2 SVGIG (reference sequence). Trimming pared 3 bases from V and 0 bases from J, leaving 11 bases between. The CDR3 covers 15 residues.

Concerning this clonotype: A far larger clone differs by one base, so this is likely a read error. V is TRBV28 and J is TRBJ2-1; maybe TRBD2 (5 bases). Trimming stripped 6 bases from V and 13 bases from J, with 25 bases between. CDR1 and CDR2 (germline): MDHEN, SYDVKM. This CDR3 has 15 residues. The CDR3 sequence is CASSSGGSAPQTQFF. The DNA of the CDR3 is TGTGCCAGCAGCTCGGGTGGTAGCGCCCCTCAAACCCAGTTCTTC.